This T cell receptor (beta chain) was identified during a study of response to subunit inactivated influenza vaccine. Findings and caveats of the study: The authors suggested that few new T cells are recruited per seasonal influenza vaccination.

The table lists this clonotype with many counts. The antigen is not known. TCRdb used MiXCR to reprocess the RT-PCR reads, holding one entry per CDR3 protein. Of a few hundred thousand distinct CDR3 sequences in the sample, approximately 10% were seen once. A further study also used this sample, focusing on T cells expressing NK-cell markers. That report adds: With UMIs, 5'RACE template switching was used to make TCR beta cDNA. Of eight sequenced donors, seven were HCMV-seropositive and one HCMV-seronegative. In four donors, dominant clonotypes made up about 25-65% of CD3+CD56-NKG2C+ cells. There remained a lack of clarity about HCMV specificity of expanded NKG2C+ T cell clones.

The sequences come from PBMCs from blood, collected on the day of vaccination. This receptor was taken from a man between 45 and 60 years old who received an inactivated influenza vaccine.

CDR3 residues: CASSYGPYEQYF. For the CDR3, the DNA is TGTGCCAGCAGTTACGGGCCCTACGAGCAGTACTTC. The chain has TRBV6-5 and TRBJ2-7; D gene uncertain. Germline CDR1 is MNHEY and CDR2 is SVGAGI. The CDR3 covers 12 residues. Trimming stripped 2 bases from V and 2 bases from J, with 4 bases between.